There are many counts of the clone carrying this TCR beta chain. Its antigen remains unknown. In TCRdb, the 5' RACE reads were re-called with MiXCR into one record per CDR3 protein. The data contain under 300,000 distinct CDR3 sequences, 8.5% to 9.5% of them singletons. The record originates from a study of T-cell memory formation after mild COVID-19. Across the whole study: Most TCR clusters belonged to a single donor. General study points: CD4/CD8 balance characterized clones contracting day 15 to 85, and CD4+ skew characterized later expanders.

CDR1 is GTSNPN and CDR2 is SVGIG in the germline V gene (reference sequence). This CDR3 is 11 amino acids long. V gave up 4 bases and J gave up 4 bases, with 5 bases separating them. The origin of this receptor is a man between 18 and 29 years old who had mild COVID-19 (a few samples of this study predate the infection). Cell type and time point are not known. The genes are TRBV30 and TRBJ2-1; D unclear. Specimen: PBMCs or a T cell subset sorted from them (not recorded which). In DNA, the CDR3 is TGTGCCTGGAATCCTTACAATGAGCAGTTCTTC. Protein product: CAWNPYNEQFF. Supplemented by reference TRBV30 and TRBJ2-1, the full variable domain reads SQTIHQWPATLVQPVGSPLSLECTVEGTSNPNLYWYRQAAGRGLQLLFYSVGIGQISSEVPQNLSASRPQDRQFILSSKKLLLSDSGFYLCAWNPYNEQFFGPGTRLTVL.